The 21 T cell receptor beta chains below come from one sample, sequenced in a study of blood T cells in healthy people across ages (dated by TCRdb to the mid-2010s). The library was obtained by 5' RACE. TCRdb lists the instrument as Illumina HiSeq 2500. A second PCR of about 6 to 11 cycles was performed with a sample-barcoded 5' primer and a J-beta primer mix. TCRdb passed the public sequencing reads through fastp at Q25 and MiXCR, retaining productive beta sequences. Identical CDR3 proteins give one entry, which carries the most common genes and DNA. This sample gives 650,000 to 1,000,000 distinct CDR3 sequences in total; more than 35% of them show up just once. 15% to 20% of the sample comes from the top ten. The sequenced material came from blood. These receptor sequences come from a man older than 75 in good health.

The J gene is TRBJ2-1, the V gene TRBV29-1, with 14 bases that match TRBD2. In germline, CDR1 is SQVTM, CDR2 ANQGSEA. The CDR3 covers 18 residues. Trimming cost V 6 bases and J 0 bases; bases outside gene matches: 10. The CDR3 region is CSVGLAGGYRSSYNEQFF. In nucleotides, the CDR3 is TGCAGCGTCGGACTAGCGGGAGGCTATAGGAGCTCCTACAATGAGCAGTTCTTC.

V and J are TRBV6-6 and TRBJ1-2, with 7 bases aligning to TRBD1. The CDR3 runs to 14 residues. The ends lost 5 bases at V and 7 bases at J; junction bases unmatched: 10. Germline V gene data show CDR1 as MNHNY and CDR2 as SVGAGI (reference sequence). DNA of the CDR3: TGTGCCAGCAGTGGAAACAGGGGAGGCTTTGGCTACACCTTC. This codes for CASSGNRGGFGYTF.

This chain connects TRBV27 to TRBJ2-3; weak D call: TRBD2 (6 bases). The CDR3 contains 16 residues. CDR1 and CDR2 (germline): MNHEY, SMNVEV (reference sequence). The germline V and J ends were trimmed by 7 bases and 1 base, with 18 bases remaining between them. In nucleotides, the CDR3 is TGTGCCAGCACCCGTGGGGGAGGCCTACGCACAGATACGCAGTATTTT. Translated: CASTRGGGLRTDTQYF.

The sample holds a few counts of this clonotype. The CDR3 coding sequence is TGTGCCAGCAGCTCGGGACTCCGAAATGAGCAGTTCTTC. Translating gives CASSSGLRNEQFF. This rearrangement joins TRBV7-3 to TRBJ2-1, with D possibly matching TRBD2 (6 bases). This CDR3 comprises 13 residues. Germline CDR1 and CDR2: SGHTA and FQGTGA. The germline V and J ends were trimmed by 4 bases and 7 bases, with 11 bases remaining between them.

With regard to this clonotype: With a much larger clone just one base away, this may be a read error. The chain uses TRBV20-1 and TRBJ2-1, with 11 positions matching TRBD2. The CDR3 totals 16 residues. The germline CDR1 and CDR2 sequences are DFQATT and SNEGSKA (reference sequence). The CDR3 bases are TGCAGTGCTAGAGACACACTAGCGGGAGTCGGCAATGGGCAGTTCTTC. Protein product: CSARDTLAGVGNGQFF.

This clonotype was picked up a small number of times. The chain couples TRBV2 to TRBJ2-4, with D possibly being TRBD2 (5 bases). The CDR3 consists of 11 residues. Trimming took 1 base from V and 13 from J, leaving 8 bases between them. Germline V gene sequence: CDR1 SNHLY, CDR2 FYNNEI. CDR3 residues: CASSEVRVQYF. The CDR3 nucleotides are TGTGCCAGCAGTGAAGTGAGGGTGCAGTACTTC.

The chain links TRBV27 to TRBJ2-3, with TRBD2 matching over 8 bases. Losses at the gene ends were 5 bases for V and 4 bases for J; bases not matched to a gene: 5. The CDR3 length is 14 residues. CDR1 is MNHEY, CDR2 SMNVEV, per germline (reference sequence). The CDR3 region is CASSSGSTADTQYF. The CDR3, as DNA: TGTGCCAGCAGTAGCGGGAGTACCGCAGATACGCAGTATTTT.

This chain joins TRBV25-1 and TRBJ1-2; TRBD1 matches 7 bases. The CDR3 length is 18 residues. Trimming took 0 bases from V and 4 from J; bases not matched to a gene: 14. Per germline, CDR1 MGHDK and CDR2 SYGVNS. The DNA for the CDR3 is TGTGCCAGCAGTGAATATGACAAAGAAAGGGGGCCTAGCTATGGCTACACCTTC. Protein: CASSEYDKERGPSYGYTF.

This clonotype was seen a few times. This chain connects TRBV24-1 to TRBJ1-5, with D perhaps TRBD1 (6 bases). The ends were cut back, 3 bases at V and 0 bases at J, with 8 bases in the middle. Germline values: CDR1 KGHDR, CDR2 SFDVKD. The CDR3 consists of 15 residues. The CDR3 DNA is TGTGCCACCAGTGATCCAGGGGTTAGCAATCAGCCCCAGCATTTT. Its translation is CATSDPGVSNQPQHF.

This clonotype was found a few times. An end of the junction does not agree with germline; a read error may underlie this. This rearrangement joins TRBV12-3 or TRBV12-4 to TRBJ2-1, with 10 bases fitting TRBD2. This CDR3 comprises 14 residues. The CDR3 is CASSLAGVLNEQFF. CDR3 in DNA: TGTGCCAGCAGTCTAGCGGGAGTTTTGAATGAGCAGTTCTTC.

V and J are TRBV28 and TRBJ2-2, with 8 positions matching TRBD2. Germline assignment: CDR1 MDHEN and CDR2 SYDVKM. J gave up 6 bases and V 5 bases, and 8 bases lay outside the gene matches. This CDR3 spans 15 amino acids. Written as DNA, the CDR3 is TGTGCCAGCAGTCCCGGGAGGGGAGCCGCCGGGGAGCTGTTTTTT. Protein product: CASSPGRGAAGELFF.

The V and J genes are TRBV10-3 and TRBJ2-2; no reliable D call. The germline V gene has CDR1 ENHRY and CDR2 SYGVKD. The CDR3 has 14 residues. The V gene lost 3 bases and the J gene lost 2 bases, with 7 bases spanning the gap. The CDR3 loop reads CAISEEVNTGELFF. CDR3 nucleotides: TGTGCCATCAGTGAAGAGGTCAACACCGGGGAGCTGTTTTTT.

The gene calls are TRBV20-1 and TRBJ2-5; 12 nucleotides align to TRBD2. V lost 6 bases, J lost 5 bases, and 7 bases stayed unmatched. The CDR3 spans 14 residues. The germline CDR1 and CDR2 sequences are DFQATT and SNEGSKA (reference sequence). The CDR3 DNA sequence: TGCAGTGCCGCTGGACTAGCGGGATGGGAGACCCAGTACTTC. Amino acids: CSAAGLAGWETQYF.

This clonotype occurred once. The V call is TRBV10-3, the J call TRBJ2-3, with 8 bases that match TRBD2. The germline V gene encodes CDR1 ENHRY and CDR2 SYGVKD. CDR3 length: 15 amino acids. V lost 0 bases and J lost 4; bases outside the gene matches: 3. The CDR3 sequence: CAISESVLAADTQYF. Here the CDR3 DNA reads TGTGCCATCAGTGAGTCGGTACTAGCGGCAGATACGCAGTATTTT.

About this clonotype: This may be a read error: a much more frequent sequence differs by one nucleotide. CDR3 nucleotide sequence: TGTACCAGCAGTCCACCGAGGATGTGGGGTGAGCAGTTCTTC. It translates to CTSSPPRMWGEQFF. This chain connects TRBV28 to TRBJ2-1, with D uncertain. The CDR3 has 14 residues. In germline, CDR1 is MDHEN, CDR2 SYDVKM.

The rearrangement links TRBV4-2 to TRBJ2-7, with TRBD2 matching 9 bases. V was pared by 2 bases and J by 3 bases, with 5 bases of the junction left unmatched. The CDR3 totals 15 residues. Per germline, CDR1 LGHNA and CDR2 YNFKEQ. This chain's CDR3 is CASSQRLADYYEQYF. DNA for the CDR3: TGTGCCAGCAGCCAAAGACTAGCGGATTACTACGAGCAGTACTTC.

The CDR3 DNA reads as TGCGCCAGCAGCCAAAATCTTTATGGGACAGGGTATTCAGATACGCAGTATTTT. Translated, it gives CASSQNLYGTGYSDTQYF. V gene TRBV4-1 combines with J gene TRBJ2-3; TRBD1 agrees at 9 bases. Trimming cost V 2 bases and J 4 bases; bases outside gene matches: 13. The length of the CDR3 is 18 residues. Germline V gene data show CDR1 as MGHRA and CDR2 as YSYEKL.

This sequence joins TRBV7-9 and TRBJ1-1; maybe TRBD1 (5 bases). Per germline, CDR1 SEHNR and CDR2 FQNEAQ (reference sequence). The V gene lost 1 base and the J gene lost 8 bases, with 11 bases spanning the gap. The CDR3 extends over 13 amino acids. CDR3 amino acids: CASSLGGAEEAFF. The CDR3 bases are TGTGCCAGCAGCTTAGGAGGGGCCGAGGAAGCTTTCTTT.

This clonotype was counted a few times. The chain uses TRBV28 and TRBJ2-1; no firm D call. CDR1 MDHEN and CDR2 SYDVKM come from the germline V gene. This CDR3 contains 12 residues. Trimming pared 3 bases from V and 14 bases from J, leaving 14 bases between. CDR3 in DNA: TGTGCCAGCAGTTTCCCCCAAAGATCCGAGTTCTTC. This translates into CASSFPQRSEFF.

V gene TRBV20-1 combines with J gene TRBJ2-4; D is unclear. The CDR3 extends over 16 amino acids. From germline, CDR1 is DFQATT and CDR2 SNEGSKA (reference sequence). With 0 bases removed from V and 0 bases from J, the gap between germline ends came to 12 bases. The CDR3 coding sequence is TGCAGTGCTAGAGATGCGGATGACCAAGCCAAAAACATTCAGTACTTC. It encodes CSARDADDQAKNIQYF.

A few counts support this clonotype. The V and J genes are TRBV12-3 or TRBV12-4 and TRBJ2-7; D perhaps matches TRBD2 (6 bases). V was pared by 7 bases and J by 2 bases, with 18 bases between. The CDR3 consists of 15 residues. The CDR3 DNA reads as TGTGCCAGCACTCCCCAGGGCGGGGCAACCTACGAGCAGTACTTC. It translates to CASTPQGGATYEQYF.